This paragraph covers one T cell receptor beta chain sequence. This clone came up once. This clone's antigen is unknown. The record has no base qualities; no much larger clone is one base away. This specimen belongs to a study of T cell responses to AZD1222 COVID-19 vaccine (dated by TCRdb to the early 2020s). In the study overall: A total of 233 trial participants underwent TCR sequencing, of whom around 200 received two doses of AZD1222 and 26 received two doses of the MenACWY control vaccine. Trial participants were enrolled by age into subgroups of 18-55, 56-69 and 70-plus years, and around 150, 29 and 61 TCR-sequenced participants, respectively, were included in these subgroups.

Inclusive of the bounding cysteine and phenylalanine, the CDR3 is 14 residues long. Only the CDR3 DNA stays, 42 bases, in frame from base 1. The germline V gene sets CDR1 to SNHLY and CDR2 to FYNNEI. At the junction V is shortened by 7 bases and J by 3 bases, with 14 bases in between. Sample time point, as interpreted from the label and publication: about 28 days (+/-7) after the second vaccine dose. AZD1222 recipients whose second dose came at about 4 weeks and those whose second dose came at about 12 weeks were combined into one group, since spike-specific TCR depth and breadth did not differ between the two schedules. Vaccinee samples came from UK trials COV001 and COV002, including a single-blind randomized controlled phase 2/3 trial of AZD1222 (ChAdOx1 nCoV-19) in healthy adults. Trial participant PBMC samples were collected at day 0 and day 28 after the second dose for TCRbeta chain sequencing.

The CDR3 regions of human TCRbeta chains were analyzed by immunosequencing. In the source study's methods: TCRs in the repertoires were compared against a reference library of SARS-CoV-2-specific TCRs that had been generated with the MIRA antigen-specificity platform. Breadth was defined as the fraction of unique TCRs that were SARS-CoV-2-associated, and depth was defined as the fraction of total T cells that were SARS-CoV-2-associated. Each spike-specific TCR was assigned to its reactive spike region and to a CD4 or CD8 class using the MIRA data. Log10-transformed breadth and depth values were compared by one-way ANOVA with Sidak's multiple comparisons tests. Here the immuneACCESS table is served through TCRdb, limited to in-frame sequences with V and J called. Missing clones are a known gap in these copies; in checked studies unresolved V genes cover under half, and the rest lacks a known reason. The V and J calls and clone size are taken from that table; D and trimming were inferred from the DNA. The table for this sample lists 150,000 to 200,000 clones; more than 75% of them were counted only once. The ten largest clones add up to roughly 27% of the sample.

Broad study findings and their caveats: Only 5 to 7 AZD1222 recipients were SARS-CoV-2 seropositive at baseline, limiting conclusions about previously exposed vaccinees. Participants were mostly white British and included more females than males, and it was suggested by the authors that clonal diversity may have been underestimated. After two AZD1222 doses, both the breadth and the depth of spike-specific TCRs were significantly higher than at day 0 and than in MenACWY recipients. The vaccine-associated CD4 TCRs covered the entire spike protein, and the dominant responses fell in regions 160-218 and 743-854. Reportedly, close to half of the unique spike-specific TCRs recognized epitopes lying outside the regions that are mutated in the B.1.351 and B.1.1.7 variants. Because no day 14 peak-response samples were available, the repertoires could be characterized only after the peak T cell response. In the small 56-69-year group, the increase in depth fell short of significance, most likely because of low power.

The TCR comes from an adult who received the AZD1222 COVID-19 vaccine. Sequencing used peripheral blood, obtained 28 days after the second AZD1222 dose. The V and J genes are TRBV2 and TRBJ2-3, with a tentative D gene TRBD2 over 6 matching bases. The CDR3 region: CASNRRGRTDTQYF. The DNA sequence is as follows: TGTGCCAGCAACCGGAGGGGTAGGACAGATACGCAGTATTTT.